This T cell receptor beta chain stems from a study of molecular identifiers for immune sequencing clone quantification. Previously described methods and listed TCR primers produced bulk TCR libraries. TCRdb fed the PCR reads into MiXCR, producing one record per CDR3 protein. The sample lists about half a million distinct CDR3 sequences; over 20% were seen once. Naive CD8 T cell sorting was performed on the CD8+CD4-CCR7+CD45RA+ phenotype. About this clonotype: This may be a read error, as it is one base from a much larger clone.

The CDR3 is 13 residues long. Trimming removed 11 bases at V and 7 bases at J, with 18 bases between. Germline loops: CDR1 MDHEN, CDR2 SYDVKM. What was sequenced was naive CD8+ T cells from blood, with Jurkat cell RNA spiked in. The subset denotes: FACS-sorted CD8+CD4-CCR7+CD45RA+ naive T cells. The sequence came from a human donor in good health. Some libraries in this study had Jurkat cell RNA spiked in. The V call is TRBV28, the J call TRBJ1-5; D is possibly TRBD1 (5 bases). CDR3 sequence reads: CAGTDGGGQPQHF. The CDR3 DNA is TGTGCCGGCACCGACGGGGGTGGCCAGCCCCAGCATTTT.